The sequence of this TCR beta chain was determined in a study of regulatory T cells in long-lasting Graves disease. The CDR3 sequence is 15 residues long. Trimming took 3 bases from V and 8 from J, leaving 20 bases between them. Germline CDR1 is SGDLS and CDR2 is YYNGEE. Study outcomes and limitations: The study found lower TCR diversity in persistent Graves' patients than in newly diagnosed ones. TRBV28 was favored in persistent disease, as were TRBJ1-2 and TRBJ2-5. A reduction in accuracy may have resulted from the small sample size.

Construction of the TCR beta libraries employed iRepertoire HTBI primers in conjunction with Arm-PCR of CDR3 regions. TCRdb reprocessed the multiplex PCR reads via MiXCR and lists one record per CDR3 protein. The sample gives around 420,000 distinct CDR3 sequences, roughly a sixth of which show up once; 22% is in the top ten. Time point reported: newly diagnosed GD, antithyroid drugs for less than 3 months. PBMC-extracted RNA yielded the TCR library. EDTA tubes held about 9.7 milliliters of peripheral blood from each patient. For this clonotype: Its target is not known.

This chain uses TRBV9 with TRBJ1-2; tentatively, D is TRBD1 (5 bases). The receptor's source is a female donor with Graves disease. This sample comprised peripheral blood mononuclear cells (PBMCs), obtained at new diagnosis, from a patient treated with antithyroid drugs. CDR3 nucleotide sequence: TGTGCCAGCAGCGGACCCACGGGACCGAAACTAGGCTACACCTTC. As protein: CASSGPTGPKLGYTF.